The sequence of this TCR beta chain was determined in a study of neurological immune-mediated disorders. Study-wide results and limits: Among 34 multiple sclerosis patients, 18 had repertoires that phylogenetic grouping placed in one related-CDR3 cluster, a possible signature. CDR3 amino acid sequences found in expanded clones were never shared across subjects, suggesting private repertoires in all groups.

This clonotype has more than one count but fewer than ten. Its antigen is currently unknown. Template-switch 5'RACE cDNA synthesis added a 10-nucleotide unique molecular identifier. Whenever a sequencing run was performed, it yielded over 170 million TCR-beta sequences from 15-18 subjects. MiXCR was run by TCRdb on the 5' RACE reads, yielding one entry per CDR3 protein. This sample carries roughly 59,000 distinct CDR3 sequences, roughly 5% of them seen once, and the ten largest clones take about 5.3%. This TCR derives from a human donor with multiple sclerosis. The donor label of this sample is uncertain. Sequencing was carried out using PBMCs.

The CDR3 reads CSARQGEDTEAFF. Here the CDR3 DNA reads TGCAGTGCTCGACAGGGTGAGGACACTGAAGCTTTCTTT. The rearrangement links TRBV20-1 to TRBJ1-1, with 7 positions matching TRBD1. The germline gives CDR1 DFQATT, CDR2 SNEGSKA (reference sequence). The CDR3 is made up of 13 amino acids. The V segment lost 5 bases and the J segment 3 bases; nucleotides outside the gene matches: 6.